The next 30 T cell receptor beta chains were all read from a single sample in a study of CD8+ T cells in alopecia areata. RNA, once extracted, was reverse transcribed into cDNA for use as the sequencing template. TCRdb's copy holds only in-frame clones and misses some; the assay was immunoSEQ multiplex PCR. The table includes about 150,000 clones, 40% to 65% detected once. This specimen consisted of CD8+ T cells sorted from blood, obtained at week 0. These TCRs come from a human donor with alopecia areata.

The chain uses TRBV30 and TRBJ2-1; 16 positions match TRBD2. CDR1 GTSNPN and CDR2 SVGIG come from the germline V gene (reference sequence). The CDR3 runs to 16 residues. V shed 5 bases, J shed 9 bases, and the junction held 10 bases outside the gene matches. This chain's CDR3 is CAWATGTSGGVSEQFF. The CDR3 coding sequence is TGTGCCTGGGCTACCGGGACTAGCGGGGGGGTCAGTGAGCAGTTCTTC.

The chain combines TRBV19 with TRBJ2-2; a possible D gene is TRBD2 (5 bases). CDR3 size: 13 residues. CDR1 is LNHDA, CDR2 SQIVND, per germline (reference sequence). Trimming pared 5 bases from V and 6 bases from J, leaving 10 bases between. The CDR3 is CASSPGGSGELFF. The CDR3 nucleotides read TGTGCCAGTAGTCCGGGCGGGTCCGGGGAGCTGTTTTTT.

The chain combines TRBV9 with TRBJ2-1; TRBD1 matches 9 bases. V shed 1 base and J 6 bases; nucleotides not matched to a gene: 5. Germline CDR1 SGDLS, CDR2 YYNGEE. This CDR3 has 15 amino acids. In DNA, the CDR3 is TGTGCCAGCAGCGTATGGGGACAGGGCGCCAATGAGCAGTTCTTC. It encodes CASSVWGQGANEQFF.

CDR3 bases: TGTGCCAGCAGCGTAGTGTTGGGGGAAGAGACCCAGTACTTC. It codes for CASSVVLGEETQYF. The genes are TRBV9 and TRBJ2-5; D is tentatively TRBD1 or TRBD2 (5 bases each). The V end was cut by 0 bases, the J end by 3 bases, with 9 bases between. The CDR3 totals 14 residues. The V gene's germline CDR1 is SGDLS and CDR2 YYNGEE.

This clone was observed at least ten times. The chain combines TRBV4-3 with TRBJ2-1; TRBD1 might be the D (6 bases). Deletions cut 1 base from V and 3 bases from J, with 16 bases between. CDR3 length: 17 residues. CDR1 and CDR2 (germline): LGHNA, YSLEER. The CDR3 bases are TGCGCCAGCAGCCAAGCCTTCAGGGGTGGCTACTACAATGAGCAGTTCTTC. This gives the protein CASSQAFRGGYYNEQFF.

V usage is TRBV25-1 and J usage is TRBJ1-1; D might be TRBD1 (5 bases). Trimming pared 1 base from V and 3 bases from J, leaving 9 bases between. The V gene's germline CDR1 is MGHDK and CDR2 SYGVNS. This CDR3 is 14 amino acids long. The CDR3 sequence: CASSELGDDTEAFF. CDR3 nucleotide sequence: TGTGCCAGCAGTGAATTGGGGGACGACACTGAAGCTTTCTTT.

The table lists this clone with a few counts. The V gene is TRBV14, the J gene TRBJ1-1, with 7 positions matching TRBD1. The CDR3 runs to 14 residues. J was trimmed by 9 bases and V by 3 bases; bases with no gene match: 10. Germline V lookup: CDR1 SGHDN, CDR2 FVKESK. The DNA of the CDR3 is TGTGCCAGCAGCCATTTTGGACAGGTCGACCAAGCTTTCTTT. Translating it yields CASSHFGQVDQAFF.

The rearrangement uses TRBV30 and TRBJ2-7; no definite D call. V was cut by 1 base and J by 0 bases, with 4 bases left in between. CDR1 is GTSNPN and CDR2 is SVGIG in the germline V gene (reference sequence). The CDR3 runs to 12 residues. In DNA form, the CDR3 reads TGTGCCTGGAGTGAGGGCTCCTACGAGCAGTACTTC. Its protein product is CAWSEGSYEQYF. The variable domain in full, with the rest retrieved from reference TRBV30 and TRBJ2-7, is SQTIHQWPATLVQPVGSPLSLECTVEGTSNPNLYWYRQAAGRGLQLLFYSVGIGQISSEVPQNLSASRPQDRQFILSSKKLLLSDSGFYLCAWSEGSYEQYFGPGTRLTVT.

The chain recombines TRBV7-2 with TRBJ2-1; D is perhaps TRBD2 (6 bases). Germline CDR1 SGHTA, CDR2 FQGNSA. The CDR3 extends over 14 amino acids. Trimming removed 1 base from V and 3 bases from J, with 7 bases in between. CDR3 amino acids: CASSLGTNYNEQFF. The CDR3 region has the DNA TGTGCCAGCAGCTTAGGGACTAACTACAATGAGCAGTTCTTC.

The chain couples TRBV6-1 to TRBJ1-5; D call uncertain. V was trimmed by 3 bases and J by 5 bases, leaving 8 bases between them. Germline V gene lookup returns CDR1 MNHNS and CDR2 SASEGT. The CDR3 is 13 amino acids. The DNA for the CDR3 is TGTGCCAGCAGTGACAGGAGGGATCAGCCCCAGCATTTT. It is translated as CASSDRRDQPQHF.

In DNA form, the CDR3 reads TGCAGCGTTGATGGTCGGGGGCTGACAGGGCAAGAGACCCAGTACTTC. Its protein product is CSVDGRGLTGQETQYF. The chain links TRBV29-1 to TRBJ2-5; TRBD1 is a possible D gene (7 bases). This CDR3 has 16 residues. Looked up from germline, CDR1 is SQVTM and CDR2 is ANQGSEA. Trimming shortened V by 3 bases and J by 2 bases, and 19 bases separated the two germline ends.

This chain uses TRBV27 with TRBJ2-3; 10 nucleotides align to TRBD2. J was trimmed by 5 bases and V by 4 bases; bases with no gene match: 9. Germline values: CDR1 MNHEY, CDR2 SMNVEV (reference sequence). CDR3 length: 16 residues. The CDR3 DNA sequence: TGTGCCAGCAGTTCCCCAATAGCGGGGGGCGAAGATACGCAGTATTTT. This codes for CASSSPIAGGEDTQYF.

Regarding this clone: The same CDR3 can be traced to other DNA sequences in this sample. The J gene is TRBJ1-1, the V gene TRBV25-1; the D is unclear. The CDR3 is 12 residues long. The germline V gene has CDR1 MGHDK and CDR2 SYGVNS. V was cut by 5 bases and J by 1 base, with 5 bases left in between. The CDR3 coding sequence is TGTGCCAGCAGTTTGGGGAACACTGAAGCTTTCTTT. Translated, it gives CASSLGNTEAFF.

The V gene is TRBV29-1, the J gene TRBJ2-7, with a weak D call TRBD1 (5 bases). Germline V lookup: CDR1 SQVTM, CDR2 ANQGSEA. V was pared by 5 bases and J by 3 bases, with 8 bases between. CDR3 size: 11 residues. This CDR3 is CSVRTNYEQYF. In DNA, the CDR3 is TGCAGCGTTCGGACAAACTACGAGCAGTACTTC.

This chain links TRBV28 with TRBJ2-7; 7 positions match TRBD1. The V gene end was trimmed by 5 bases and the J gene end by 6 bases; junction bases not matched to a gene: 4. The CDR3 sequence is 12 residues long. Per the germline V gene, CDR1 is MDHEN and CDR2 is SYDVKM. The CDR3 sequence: CASSADRAEQYF. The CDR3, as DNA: TGTGCCAGCAGTGCTGACAGGGCCGAGCAGTACTTC.

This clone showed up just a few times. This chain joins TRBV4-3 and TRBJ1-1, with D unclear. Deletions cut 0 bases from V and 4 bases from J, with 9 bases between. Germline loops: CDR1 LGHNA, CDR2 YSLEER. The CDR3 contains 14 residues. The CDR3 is CASSQDVAATEAFF. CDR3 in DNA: TGCGCCAGCAGCCAAGATGTGGCAGCCACTGAAGCTTTCTTT.

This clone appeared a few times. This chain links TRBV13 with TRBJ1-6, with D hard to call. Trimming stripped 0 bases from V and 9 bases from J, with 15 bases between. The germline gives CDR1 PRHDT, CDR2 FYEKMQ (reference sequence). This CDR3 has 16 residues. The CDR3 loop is CASSLGDGLGGSPLHF. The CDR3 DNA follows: TGTGCCAGCAGCTTAGGTGACGGCCTCGGTGGTTCACCCCTCCACTTT.

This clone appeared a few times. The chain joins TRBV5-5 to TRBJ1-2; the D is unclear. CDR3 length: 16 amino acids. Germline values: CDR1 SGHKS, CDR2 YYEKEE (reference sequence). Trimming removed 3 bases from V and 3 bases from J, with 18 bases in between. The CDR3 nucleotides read TGTGCCAGCAGCTGGGGAAGCCGCATAATCGACTATGGCTACACCTTC. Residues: CASSWGSRIIDYGYTF.

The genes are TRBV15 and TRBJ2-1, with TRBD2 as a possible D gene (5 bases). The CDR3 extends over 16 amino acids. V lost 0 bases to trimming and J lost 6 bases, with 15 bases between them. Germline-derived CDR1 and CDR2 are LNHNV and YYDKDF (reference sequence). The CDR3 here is CATSRDNRGLSNEQFF. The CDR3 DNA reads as TGTGCCACCAGCAGAGATAACCGAGGGCTAAGCAATGAGCAGTTCTTC.

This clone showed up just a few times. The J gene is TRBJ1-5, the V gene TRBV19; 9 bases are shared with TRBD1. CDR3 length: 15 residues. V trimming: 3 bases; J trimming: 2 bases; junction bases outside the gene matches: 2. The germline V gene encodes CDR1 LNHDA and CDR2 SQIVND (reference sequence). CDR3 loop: CASSMGQGGNQPQHF. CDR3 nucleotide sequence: TGTGCCAGTAGTATGGGACAGGGAGGCAATCAGCCCCAGCATTTT.

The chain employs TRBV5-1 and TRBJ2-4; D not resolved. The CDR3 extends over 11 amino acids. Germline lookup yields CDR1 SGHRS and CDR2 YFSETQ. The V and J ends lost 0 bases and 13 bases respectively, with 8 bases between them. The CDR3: CASSLEGMQYF. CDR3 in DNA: TGCGCCAGCAGCTTGGAGGGTATGCAGTACTTC.

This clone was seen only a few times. Here the CDR3 reads CASRGGGYEQYF. The DNA for the CDR3 is TGTGCCAGCAGGGGCGGCGGATACGAGCAGTACTTC. The V gene is TRBV7-9, the J gene TRBJ2-7; D gene unclear. With 6 bases removed from V and 4 bases from J, the gap between germline ends came to 10 bases. Germline CDR1 is SEHNR and CDR2 is FQNEAQ (reference sequence). CDR3 length equals 12 residues.

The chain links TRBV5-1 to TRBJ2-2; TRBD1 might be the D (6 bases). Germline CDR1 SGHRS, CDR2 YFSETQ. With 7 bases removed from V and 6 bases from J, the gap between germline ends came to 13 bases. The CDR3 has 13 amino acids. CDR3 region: CASRTGSSGELFF. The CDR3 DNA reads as TGCGCCAGCCGTACAGGGTCCTCCGGGGAGCTGTTTTTT.

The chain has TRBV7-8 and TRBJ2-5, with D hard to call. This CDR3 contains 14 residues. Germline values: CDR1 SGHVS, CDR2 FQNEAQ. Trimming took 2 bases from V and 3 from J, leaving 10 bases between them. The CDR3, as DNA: TGTGCCAGCAGCTTAAACAGAGAAGAAGAGACCCAGTACTTC. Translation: CASSLNREEETQYF.

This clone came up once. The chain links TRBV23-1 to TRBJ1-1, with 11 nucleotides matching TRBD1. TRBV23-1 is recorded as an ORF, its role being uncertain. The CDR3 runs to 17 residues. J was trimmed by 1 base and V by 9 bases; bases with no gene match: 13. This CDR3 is CARNHQTGTGGNTEAFF. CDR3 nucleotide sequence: TGCGCCAGAAATCACCAAACCGGGACAGGGGGGAACACTGAAGCTTTCTTT.

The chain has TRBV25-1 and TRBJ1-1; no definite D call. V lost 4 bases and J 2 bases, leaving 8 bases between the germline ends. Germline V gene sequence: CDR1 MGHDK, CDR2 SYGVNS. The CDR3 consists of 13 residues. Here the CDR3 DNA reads TGTGCCAGCAGTGTAGGAGTCAACACTGAAGCTTTCTTT. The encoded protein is CASSVGVNTEAFF.

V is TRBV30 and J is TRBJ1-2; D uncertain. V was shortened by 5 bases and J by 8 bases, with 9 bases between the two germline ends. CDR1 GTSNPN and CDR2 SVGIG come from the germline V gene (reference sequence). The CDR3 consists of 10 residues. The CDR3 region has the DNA TGTGCCTGGGAATCTGGAGGCTACACCTTC. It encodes CAWESGGYTF.

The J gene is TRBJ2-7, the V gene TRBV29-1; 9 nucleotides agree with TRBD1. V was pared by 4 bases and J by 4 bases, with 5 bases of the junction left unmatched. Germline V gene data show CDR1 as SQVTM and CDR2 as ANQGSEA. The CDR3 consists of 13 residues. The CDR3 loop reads CSVVGQGLYEQYF. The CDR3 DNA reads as TGCAGCGTTGTAGGACAGGGGCTTTACGAGCAGTACTTC.

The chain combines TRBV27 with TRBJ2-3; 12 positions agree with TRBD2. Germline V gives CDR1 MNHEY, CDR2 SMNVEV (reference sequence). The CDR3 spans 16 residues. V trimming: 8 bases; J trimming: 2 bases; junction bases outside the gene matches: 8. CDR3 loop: CASGRLAGAITDTQYF. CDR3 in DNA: TGTGCCAGCGGACGACTAGCGGGGGCCATCACAGATACGCAGTATTTT.

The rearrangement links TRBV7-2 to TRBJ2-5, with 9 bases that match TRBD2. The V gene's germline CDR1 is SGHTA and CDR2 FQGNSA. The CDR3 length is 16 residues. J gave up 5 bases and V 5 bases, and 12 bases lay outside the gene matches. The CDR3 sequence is CASSESSGVRRETQYF. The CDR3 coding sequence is TGTGCCAGCAGCGAGTCTAGCGGGGTGCGCCGGGAGACCCAGTACTTC.